The entry below describes one T cell receptor beta chain. What it recognizes is unknown. An oligo carrying a UMI was ligated to the cDNA 3' end. The first PCR ran 3 to 5 cycles with an equimolar RC1.1 and RC1.2 beta primer mix. Starting with the second PCR, alpha and beta TCR chains went through separate processing. TCRdb reanalysed the UMI-ligation and nested PCR reads using MiXCR and keeps one entry per CDR3 protein. The sample yields roughly 51,000 distinct CDR3 sequences, 9% to 15% seen once. The sample is drawn from a study of quantifying T cell responses using KT2 cells. In the study overall: Reverse transcription used primers in the TCR alpha and beta constant regions. The second PCR was a qPCR stopped at a predetermined fluorescence threshold.

The study, taken as a whole, reports: Very high KT2 spike-in numbers caused saturation in KT2 sequence detection.

The sample is PBMC spiked with counted cells of clone KT2. Germline assignment: CDR1 SGHVS and CDR2 FQNEAQ. CDR3 length: 15 amino acids. The J segment lost 1 base and the V segment lost 5 bases, leaving 7 bases of the junction unmatched. The chain links TRBV7-8 to TRBJ1-1, with 7 bases aligning to TRBD1. The TCR originated in a human donor. The sample consisted of PBMCs spiked with cells of the T cell clone KT2. CDR3 coding DNA: TGTGCCAGCAGCCCCCAGGGACAGCCGAACACTGAAGCTTTCTTT. Translating gives CASSPQGQPNTEAFF.